This T cell receptor (beta chain) appears in the sequencing data of a study of blood T cell repertoires in COVID-19 (dated by TCRdb to 2018 to 2020). With respect to the entire study: The collaborator samples originated in the United States, Italy and Spain and spanned the acute and convalescent phases of COVID-19. The dataset comprised deeply sampled blood TCRbeta repertoires from subjects exposed to, actively infected with, or recovered from COVID-19. The repertoires were released in a freely available public database intended as a resource for research on the immune response to SARS-CoV-2. A de-identified subject ID, COVID-19 status, age in years and sex were almost always included in the sample metadata. The prospective study material was composed of cDNA or gDNA derived from T cells, B-cell-depleted T cells, or PBMCs. HLA class I and class II types, where available, came from metadata supplied by the sample provider rather than from assay-based typing. The samples were drawn from the first 160 participants of the ongoing ImmuneRACE study and from 950 to 1,500 subjects provided by 6 global collaborators.

TCRbeta CDR3 regions were amplified from genomic DNA by means of the immunoSEQ Assay, a bias-controlled multiplex PCR. As for how the authors treated the data: Nucleated cell counts per sample were estimated from amplification of reference gene primers within the assay. To quantify the absolute abundance of each unique TCRbeta CDR3 rearrangement, sequence reads were collapsed and filtered. For each sample, productive Simpson clonality was calculated as the square root of Simpson's diversity index over productive rearrangements. What TCRdb holds here is the immuneACCESS table cut down to in-frame rearrangements. Part of the clones is not present; checked against another copy, under half of the missing clones reflect an unresolved V gene, and the others are unexplained. V and J calls and clone size come straight from that table; D and trimming were deduced from the DNA. The sample includes over 200,000 clones, with over 80% observed a single time. Together, the top ten hold about 3.5% of the sample.

In the prospective study, participants were roughly 18 to 90 years old, resided in 25 or so geographic areas of the United States, and were enrolled through a virtual design. In the prospective study, participants were assigned to cohorts based on the clinical history participants reported in a screening survey and a study questionnaire. A participant counted as exposed if, within 2 weeks of entering the study, that participant had been in contact with someone who had a PCR-confirmed or clinician-diagnosed COVID-19 case. In the prospective study, mobile phlebotomists collected whole blood, serum and a nasopharyngeal or oropharyngeal swab from each participant. Additional blood draws and questionnaires over an approximately two-month period could optionally be provided by prospective study participants. Before DNA extraction, prospective study blood samples were shipped either frozen or at room temperature.

Germline trimming: 0 bases from V, 1 base from J; junction bases outside gene matches: 6. From the germline V gene, CDR1 is SGHRS and CDR2 is YFSETQ. The CDR3 sequence holds 16 residues, the cysteine and phenylalanine included. Only CDR3 DNA remains: 48 bases, in frame from the first base. Comment on this clone: Its recognized antigen is unknown. No base-level quality is on record; no much larger clone is a single base apart.

What the work shows at the level of the full study, not this receptor alone: The quantity of clinical and demographic metadata differed by source and by participant and was supplied without curation.

The receptor comes from a woman in her 30s who had been exposed to COVID-19. The rearranged segments are TRBV5-1 and TRBJ1-2, with 7 bases matching TRBD1. Source material: PBMCs or T cells enriched from blood (not recorded which). The CDR3: CASSLEPGQINYGYTF. At the DNA level, the sequence is TGCGCCAGCAGCTTGGAGCCGGGACAGATTAACTATGGCTACACCTTC.